This section outlines one TCR beta chain sequence together with its context. There is no known antigen for this receptor. There are no base qualities to consult, and no much larger clone falls within one base. The cohort consisted of hundreds of healthy bone marrow donors. At the time of sampling, all cohort members were nominally healthy, though unrecorded immune exposures were likely present. The donor was CMV seropositive and belonged to the group of about 290 seropositive cohort members. A peripheral blood sample was collected from each donor, and TCR beta sequencing was performed on peripheral blood mononuclear cells. The Qiagen DNeasy Blood Extraction Kit was used to extract genomic DNA from the blood cell samples. The CDR3, cysteine through phenylalanine, is 15 amino acids long. The read is trimmed to its CDR3 DNA, 45 bases read in frame from base 1. CDR1 and CDR2 were assigned from the germline V gene as MNHEY and SVGAGI. Trimming costs V 6 bases and J 0 bases, and their ends lie 11 bases apart.

This record comes from a study of cytomegalovirus exposure and HLA in healthy donors listed by TCRdb under 2017. For the study in its entirety: An earlier analysis of under 600 of the donors reported 276 Gb of sequence data and approximately 110 million unique TCR beta sequences from 150 million to 200 million T cells. An early release that covered roughly 600 HLA-typed donors contained approximately 290 gigabases of sequencing data and tens of millions of unique TCR sequences. Among the approximately 400 genotyped donors, 75% to 90% belonged to the genetic ancestry cluster associated with self-reported Caucasian donors. The aim of the study was to test whether cataloging public T cell receptors could identify signatures of past pathogen exposure. Using immunosequencing, the study profiled T cell repertoires from fewer than 850 subjects and related those repertoires to cytomegalovirus serostatus. Along with the approximately 670-subject first cohort, a separate validation cohort of around 120 different subjects was used. To predict cytomegalovirus infection status, the study combined high-throughput TCR immunosequencing, statistical association of individual TCRs with disease status, and machine learning. In a later analysis, previously published TCR beta repertoires from several hundred donors were re-analyzed and high-resolution HLA genotyping was added so that TCR occurrence patterns could be studied. The later analysis used no new phenotypic data to find candidate immune exposures, relying instead on TCR beta sequences and their occurrence across donors. In an earlier analysis of roughly 580 of the donors, high-throughput TCR beta sequencing was used to judge whether each TCR beta V gene segment behaved as functional or pseudogenic. Donor age, sex, ethnicity and CMV serostatus were compiled alongside the repertoire data. In a later genetic analysis, genome-wide SNP genotypes for about 55% of the roughly 700 donors were used, and that subset was treated as a discovery cohort. All discovery cohort repertoires had been generated on a single sequencing platform. Both class I and class II loci were covered by HLA typing, at four-digit resolution. Typing coverage varied by locus: about 620-630 donors for A, B, C, DRB1 and DQB1; approximately 560 for DQA1; around 610 for DPA1; around 490 for DPB1. About five DR-DQ haplotypes were treated as single units for association and clustering because of strong linkage in the cohort. On average, around 230,000 unique TCR beta nucleotide sequences were sequenced per donor among roughly 430 genotyped donors of the cohort, with about 17% of those sequences being non-productive. The paper as a whole reports these results and caveats: In vitro tests confirmed that a few of the cytomegalovirus-associated TCR beta chains recognize cytomegalovirus antigens. It was suggested by the authors that the approach could potentially be generalized to other disease states and immunological phenotypes. A group of highly shared sequence variants was considered likely to be a technical artifact of the sequencing pipeline. Across donors, most TCR sequences were observed very rarely, whereas some public TCRs were present in many individuals. Some IMGT-functional V segments, including TRBV6-2 and TRBV6-3, could not be distinguished by the 87-base-pair reads and were therefore excluded. According to a later analysis, most CMV-associated TCR beta chains appeared to be HLA-restricted, and the HLA associations seemed to be driven largely by CMV exposure. In the study, about 150 TCR beta chains were listed as associated with cytomegalovirus. Presence/absence analyses assumed roughly uniform sequencing depth across donors, an assumption that may not hold. An earlier analysis of some 560 of the donors showed that most TCR beta V segments appeared in productive rearrangements either about 87% or about 30% of the time, which broadly matched IMGT annotations. The classifier was reported to diagnose cytomegalovirus status with high specificity and sensitivity in both the original and validation cohorts. In a later analysis, TCR association rates were found to vary across HLA loci, with the most associated TCRs seen for DRB1 alleles and the fewest for HLA-C alleles. Only TCR beta chains were sequenced in this cohort, and the absence of alpha or paired-chain data limited detectable features. In a later analysis, HLA-associated TCR beta chains showed more clonal expansion and lower generation probabilities than non-associated chains that were equally common. At a false discovery rate of 0.05, a later analysis linked 16,951 TCR beta sequences to specific HLA alleles. The only immune exposure information available for the cohort was CMV serostatus. A further reported finding was that TCR beta sequences accurately predicted the HLA-A and HLA-B alleles for most subjects in the first cohort. Linkage disequilibrium might explain the correlated functional status among segregating V segments, but an unknown experimental factor could not be excluded. A later genetic analysis reported fewer N-insertions in productive TCRs among donors in an Asian-associated ancestry cluster than the approximately 700-donor mean. A later genetic analysis associated a missense DCLRE1C variant with V-gene and J-gene trimming of TCR beta chains, and an independent cohort replicated the association. Because HLA typing was missing for some donors at each locus, association tests included only the typed subset. Assigning TCR associations to individual alleles was difficult when HLA alleles, especially DR and DQ, strongly co-occurred. According to a later analysis, parvovirus B19, influenza, CMV and Epstein-Barr virus appeared linked to several top co-occurrence clusters. Because counts were too low, roughly 16 rarely observed V segments, including chromosome 9 orphons, were left out of the earlier analysis of roughly 600 of the donors.

The library was built by means of the immunoSEQ multiplex PCR assay. For the multiplex PCR, a mixture combining 60 forward primers for TCR Vbeta segments and 13 reverse primers for TCR Jbeta segments was used. The CDR3 region of rearranged TCR beta genes was amplified from genomic DNA by a multiplex PCR assay. Amplified TCR beta libraries were sequenced as 87-base-pair reads on the Illumina HiSeq System. As for the authors' bioinformatics: A later analysis tallied 75 million to 85 million unique TCR beta chains across the 666 repertoires, and about 10 million of those chains were shared by two or more donors. A nearest-neighbor algorithm error-corrected the raw reads and collapsed the reads into unique sequences, merging closely related sequences to remove PCR and sequencing errors. CDR3 sequences were aligned to IMGT reference sequences to assign V, D and J gene segments. For a sequence to be retained, a match of at least six nucleotides to both a V gene segment and a J gene segment was required. A rearrangement was called productive if the CDR3 had no stop codons and remained in frame with V and J, and every other rearrangement was called non-productive. Following IMGT convention, CDR3 was defined as the stretch from the second conserved V-encoded cysteine up to the conserved J-encoded phenylalanine. Sequences without an unambiguous match to a single V gene segment were excluded from the earlier analysis of a few hundred of the donors. An earlier analysis of some 610 of the donors called V segments functional above 56.7% productive rearrangements and segregating when the between-donor standard deviation exceeded 5%. A statistical classification framework was developed to diagnose cytomegalovirus status using the catalog of TCR beta chain sequences. A later analysis assigned V and J genes by comparing TCR nucleotide sequences with IMGT/GENE-DB human TR gene sequences. Using the TCRdist pipeline, a later analysis assigned CDR3 sequences along with most-parsimonious VDJ recombination scenarios. In a later analysis, every TCR beta chain was defined by the combination of its CDR3 amino acid sequence and its V-gene family, and reads without a unique V-gene family were dropped. To address suspected cross-contamination and a sequencing artifact, a later analysis removed over 500 highly shared, low-generation-probability nucleotide sequences. A later analysis calculated a clonal expansion index for each public chain from normalized within-repertoire ranks of inferred template counts. Generation probabilities in a later analysis came from a VDJ recombination model fitted to out-of-frame rearrangements, and those results were checked against IGoR. In a later analysis, TCR-TCR, TCR-HLA and TCR-CMV co-occurrence was scored with hypergeometric tests, and a repertoire-size bias correction was applied to TCR pairs. A later analysis estimated false discovery rates by permuting HLA or CMV assignments 20 times. A later analysis grouped co-occurring TCRs with DBSCAN, adding TCRdist sequence similarity when clustering within HLA-allele-positive subsets. For co-occurrence clustering, repertoires with fewer than 30,000 or more than 120,000 public chains were excluded, along with roughly 5 repertoires with anomalous nucleotide sharing. Entries here come from immuneACCESS through TCRdb and include only in-frame sequences with V and J called. Some clones fail to appear in such tables; in the studies checked, an unresolved V gene covers under half of the shortfall, and the cause of the remainder is unknown. V and J calls and clone size are those listed in that table; D and trimming were worked out from the DNA. This sample has around 100,000 clones in its table, and 80% to 90% of those were observed once. The top ten constitute around 6% of the sample.

Sequences were obtained from PBMCs. The V and J genes are TRBV6-5 and TRBJ2-2; TRBD1 is a weak D gene call, 5 bases matching. The source is a woman between 18 and 29 years old in good health and CMV-seropositive. CDR3 reads: CASSPDSPNTGELFF. In nucleotide form, the sequence is TGTGCCAGCAGCCCCGACAGTCCGAACACCGGGGAGCTGTTTTTT.